This T cell receptor (beta chain) derives from a study of blood T cell repertoires in COVID-19. The overall study: Sites across the United States, Italy and Spain contributed samples from acute and convalescent COVID-19. PBMCs, B-cell-depleted T cells, or T cells were the source of the cDNA or gDNA that made up the material.

In the original workflow: From reference gene primer amplification, estimates of nucleated cell counts were derived. The method was immunoSEQ multiplex PCR; TCRdb's version includes in-frame clones alone and lacks a portion of them. The D gene and trimming were derived from the DNA, and the V and J assignments and clone size from that table. Altogether roughly 240,000 clones are present, around 85% being singletons, with the ten largest covering less than 4%. In this sample, this clone turned up once. From germline, CDR1 is WSHSY and CDR2 SAAADI. Deletions cut 2 bases from V and 7 bases from J, with 14 bases between. CDR3 size: 15 residues.

This clonotype was sampled from a woman aged 30 to 39 who had recovered from COVID-19. Sample: peripheral blood. The rearrangement joins TRBV10-2 to TRBJ2-2; tentative D call: TRBD1 (6 bases). CDR3 DNA sequence: TGCGCCAGCAGTGAGCCCGGACAGACAGGCGGGGAGCTGTTTTTT. It yields the protein CASSEPGQTGGELFF.